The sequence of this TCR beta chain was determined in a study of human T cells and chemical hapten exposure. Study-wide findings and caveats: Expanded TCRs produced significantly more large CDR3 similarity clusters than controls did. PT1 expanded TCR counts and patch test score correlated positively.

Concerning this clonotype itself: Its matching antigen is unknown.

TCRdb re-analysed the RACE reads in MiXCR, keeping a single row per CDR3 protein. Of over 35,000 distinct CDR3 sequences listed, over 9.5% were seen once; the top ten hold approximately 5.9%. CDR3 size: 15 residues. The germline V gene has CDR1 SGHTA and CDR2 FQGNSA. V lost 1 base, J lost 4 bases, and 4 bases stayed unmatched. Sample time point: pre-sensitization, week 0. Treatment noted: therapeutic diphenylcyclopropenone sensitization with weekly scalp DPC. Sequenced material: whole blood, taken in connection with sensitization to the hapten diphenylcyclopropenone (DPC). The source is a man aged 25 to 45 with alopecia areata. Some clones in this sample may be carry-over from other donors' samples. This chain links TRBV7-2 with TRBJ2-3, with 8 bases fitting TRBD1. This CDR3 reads CASSLGTGYADTQYF. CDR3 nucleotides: TGTGCCAGCAGCTTAGGGACAGGGTACGCAGATACGCAGTATTTT.